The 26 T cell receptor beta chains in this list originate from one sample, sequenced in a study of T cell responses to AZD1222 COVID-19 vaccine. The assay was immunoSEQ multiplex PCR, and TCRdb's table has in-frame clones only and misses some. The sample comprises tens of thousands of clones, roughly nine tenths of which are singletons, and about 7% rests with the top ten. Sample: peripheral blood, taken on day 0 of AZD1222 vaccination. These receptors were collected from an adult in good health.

The CDR3 sequence: CASSGQGEYNEQFF. The CDR3 nucleotides are TGTGCCAGCAGCGGGCAGGGGGAATACAATGAGCAGTTCTTC. The rearrangement joins TRBV7-9 to TRBJ2-1, with 7 nucleotides matching TRBD1. Germline trimming cut 5 bases from V and 4 bases from J; bases unmatched to any gene: 5. The CDR3 has 14 amino acids. Germline V CDR1 and CDR2: SEHNR, FQNEAQ (reference sequence).

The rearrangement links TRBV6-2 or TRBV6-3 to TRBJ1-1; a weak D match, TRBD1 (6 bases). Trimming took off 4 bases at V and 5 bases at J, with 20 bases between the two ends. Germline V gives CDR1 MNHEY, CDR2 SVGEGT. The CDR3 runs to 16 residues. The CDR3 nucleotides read TGTGCCAGCAGTTCCGATTTTGGGGGGGCGTTGACTGAAGCTTTCTTT. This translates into CASSSDFGGALTEAFF.

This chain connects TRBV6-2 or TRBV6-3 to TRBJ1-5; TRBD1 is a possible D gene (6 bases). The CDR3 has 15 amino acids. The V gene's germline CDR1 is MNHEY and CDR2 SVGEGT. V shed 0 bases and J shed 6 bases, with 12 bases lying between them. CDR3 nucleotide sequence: TGTGCCAGCAGTTACTCAGGGGGGTCGGGTCAGCCCCAGCATTTT. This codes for CASSYSGGSGQPQHF.

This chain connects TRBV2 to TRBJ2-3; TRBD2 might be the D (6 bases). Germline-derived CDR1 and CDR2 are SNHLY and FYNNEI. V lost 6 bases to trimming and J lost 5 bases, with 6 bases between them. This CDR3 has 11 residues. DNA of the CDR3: TGTGCCAGCAGGGGACTAGATACGCAGTATTTT. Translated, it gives CASRGLDTQYF.

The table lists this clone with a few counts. The CDR3 loop is CASTYGREKLFF. CDR3 bases: TGTGCCAGCACCTACGGGAGGGAAAAACTGTTTTTT. The gene calls are TRBV28 and TRBJ1-4; D is undetermined. V was cut by 7 bases and J by 8 bases, with 11 bases left in between. The CDR3 sequence is 12 residues long. Germline V gene lookup returns CDR1 MDHEN and CDR2 SYDVKM.

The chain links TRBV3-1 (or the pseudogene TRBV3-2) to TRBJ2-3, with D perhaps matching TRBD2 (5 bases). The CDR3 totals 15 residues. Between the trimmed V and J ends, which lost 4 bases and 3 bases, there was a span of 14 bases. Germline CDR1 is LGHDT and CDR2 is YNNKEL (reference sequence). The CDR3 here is CASSPRRGETDTQYF. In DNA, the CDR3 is TGTGCCAGCAGCCCCCGACGGGGAGAAACAGATACGCAGTATTTT.

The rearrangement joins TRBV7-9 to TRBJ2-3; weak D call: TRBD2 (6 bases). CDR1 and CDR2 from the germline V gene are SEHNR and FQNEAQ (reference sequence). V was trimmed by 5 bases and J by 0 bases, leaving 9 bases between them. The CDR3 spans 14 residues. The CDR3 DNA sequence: TGTGCCAGCAGCGCGGGGACTAGCACAGATACGCAGTATTTT. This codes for CASSAGTSTDTQYF.

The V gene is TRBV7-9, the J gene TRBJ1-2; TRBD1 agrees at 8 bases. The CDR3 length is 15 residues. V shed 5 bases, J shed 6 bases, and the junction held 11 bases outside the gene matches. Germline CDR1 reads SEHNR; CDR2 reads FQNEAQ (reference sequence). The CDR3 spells CASSHPLDREHGYTF. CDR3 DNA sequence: TGTGCCAGCAGCCATCCACTGGACAGGGAGCATGGCTACACCTTC.

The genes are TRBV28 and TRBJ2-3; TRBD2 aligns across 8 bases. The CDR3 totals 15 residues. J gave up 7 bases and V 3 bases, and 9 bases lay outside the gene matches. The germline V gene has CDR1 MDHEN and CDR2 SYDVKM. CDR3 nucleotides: TGTGCCAGCAGTTTTCTGGGGACTAGTCCGAATACGCAGTATTTT. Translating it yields CASSFLGTSPNTQYF.

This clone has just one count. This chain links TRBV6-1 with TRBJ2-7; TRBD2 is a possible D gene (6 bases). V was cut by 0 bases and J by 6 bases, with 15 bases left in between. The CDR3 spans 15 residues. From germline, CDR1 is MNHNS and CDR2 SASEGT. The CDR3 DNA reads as TGTGCCAGCAGTGAAGCGTGGTTAGACGGGAGCGAGCAGTACTTC. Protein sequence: CASSEAWLDGSEQYF.

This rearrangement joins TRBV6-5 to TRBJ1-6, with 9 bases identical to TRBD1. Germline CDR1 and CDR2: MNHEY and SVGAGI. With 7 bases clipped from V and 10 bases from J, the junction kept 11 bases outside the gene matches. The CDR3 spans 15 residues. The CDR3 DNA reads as TGTGCCAGCAAAAAAGACAGGGGGGATTTCTCACCCCTCCACTTT. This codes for CASKKDRGDFSPLHF.

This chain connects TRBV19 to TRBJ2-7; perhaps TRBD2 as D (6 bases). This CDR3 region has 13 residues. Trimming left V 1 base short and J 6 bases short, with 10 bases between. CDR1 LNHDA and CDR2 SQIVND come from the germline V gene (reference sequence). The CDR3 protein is CASSIAGVIEQYF. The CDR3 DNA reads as TGTGCCAGTAGTATAGCGGGAGTGATCGAGCAGTACTTC.

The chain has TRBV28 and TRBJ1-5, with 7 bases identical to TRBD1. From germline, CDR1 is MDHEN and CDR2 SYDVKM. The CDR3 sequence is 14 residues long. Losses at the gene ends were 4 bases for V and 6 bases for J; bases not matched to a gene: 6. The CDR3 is CASSWGRGVQPQHF. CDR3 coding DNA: TGTGCCAGCAGTTGGGGCAGGGGGGTTCAGCCCCAGCATTTT.

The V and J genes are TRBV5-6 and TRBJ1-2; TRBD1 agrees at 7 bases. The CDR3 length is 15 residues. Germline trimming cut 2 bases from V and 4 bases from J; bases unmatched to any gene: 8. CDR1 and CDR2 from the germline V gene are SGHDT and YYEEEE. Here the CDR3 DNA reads TGTGCCAGCAGCTTCGCCTCGACAGGGATCTATGGCTACACCTTC. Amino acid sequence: CASSFASTGIYGYTF.

The CDR3 region has the DNA TGTGCCAGCAGGCCGGCGGGGGAAGGTGAAGCTTTCTTT. This sequence encodes CASRPAGEGEAFF. The chain joins TRBV27 to TRBJ1-1, with TRBD1 as a possible D gene (5 bases). CDR1 and CDR2 from the germline V gene are MNHEY and SMNVEV (reference sequence). This CDR3 is 13 amino acids long. The V end was cut by 6 bases, the J end by 7 bases, with 15 bases between.

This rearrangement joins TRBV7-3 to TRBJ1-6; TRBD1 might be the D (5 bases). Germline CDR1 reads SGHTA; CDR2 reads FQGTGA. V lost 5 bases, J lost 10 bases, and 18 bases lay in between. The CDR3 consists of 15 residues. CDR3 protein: CASSAGPGFSSPLHF. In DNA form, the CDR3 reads TGTGCCAGCAGCGCGGGGCCCGGTTTTTCGTCACCCCTCCACTTT.

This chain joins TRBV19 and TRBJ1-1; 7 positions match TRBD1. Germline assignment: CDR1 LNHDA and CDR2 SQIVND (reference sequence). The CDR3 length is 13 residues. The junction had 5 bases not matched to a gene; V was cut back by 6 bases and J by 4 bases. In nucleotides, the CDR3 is TGTGCCAGTAGGAACAGGGGTGCCACTGAAGCTTTCTTT. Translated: CASRNRGATEAFF.

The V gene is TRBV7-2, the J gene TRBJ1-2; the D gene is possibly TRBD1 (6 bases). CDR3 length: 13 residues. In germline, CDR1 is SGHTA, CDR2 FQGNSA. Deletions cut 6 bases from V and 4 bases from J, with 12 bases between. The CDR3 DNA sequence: TGTGCCAGCAGGCCCGGACAGCTCTATGGCTACACCTTC. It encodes CASRPGQLYGYTF.

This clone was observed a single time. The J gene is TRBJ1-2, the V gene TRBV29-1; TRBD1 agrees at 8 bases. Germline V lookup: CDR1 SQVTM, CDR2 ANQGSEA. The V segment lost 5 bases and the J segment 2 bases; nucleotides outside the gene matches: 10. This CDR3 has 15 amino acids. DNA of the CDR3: TGCAGCGTTTTCTTTGGGACAGGCATGAACTATGGCTACACCTTC. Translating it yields CSVFFGTGMNYGYTF.

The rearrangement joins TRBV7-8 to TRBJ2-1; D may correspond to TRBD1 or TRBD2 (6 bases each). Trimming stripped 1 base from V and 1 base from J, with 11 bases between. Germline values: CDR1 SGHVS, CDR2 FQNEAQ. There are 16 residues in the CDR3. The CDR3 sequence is CASSLERGVSYNEQFF. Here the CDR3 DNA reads TGTGCCAGCAGCTTAGAAAGGGGGGTATCCTACAATGAGCAGTTCTTC.

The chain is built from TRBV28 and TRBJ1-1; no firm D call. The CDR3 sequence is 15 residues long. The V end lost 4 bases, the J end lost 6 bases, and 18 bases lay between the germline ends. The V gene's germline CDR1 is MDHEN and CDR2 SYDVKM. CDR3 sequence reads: CASSSTGLAGAEAFF. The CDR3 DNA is TGTGCCAGCAGTTCAACGGGTCTGGCTGGGGCTGAAGCTTTCTTT.

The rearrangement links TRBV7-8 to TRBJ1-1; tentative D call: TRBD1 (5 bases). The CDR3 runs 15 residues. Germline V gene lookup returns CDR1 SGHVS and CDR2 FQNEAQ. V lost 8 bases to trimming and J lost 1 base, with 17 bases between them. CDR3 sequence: CASRGVWRQNTEAFF. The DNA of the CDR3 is TGTGCCAGCCGGGGGGTCTGGCGCCAGAACACTGAAGCTTTCTTT.

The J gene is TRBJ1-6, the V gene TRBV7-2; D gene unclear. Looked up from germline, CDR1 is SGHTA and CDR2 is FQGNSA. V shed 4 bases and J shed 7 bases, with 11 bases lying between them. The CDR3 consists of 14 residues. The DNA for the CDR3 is TGTGCCAGCAGCTCCCTGGACGGCAATTCACCCCTCCACTTT. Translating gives CASSSLDGNSPLHF.

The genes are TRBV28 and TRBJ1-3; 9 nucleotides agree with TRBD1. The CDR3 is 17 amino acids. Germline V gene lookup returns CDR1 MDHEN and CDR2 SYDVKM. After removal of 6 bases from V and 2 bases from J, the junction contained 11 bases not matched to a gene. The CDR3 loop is CASRGTGTNEPGNTIYF. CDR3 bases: TGTGCCAGCAGGGGGACAGGGACCAACGAACCTGGAAACACCATATATTTT.

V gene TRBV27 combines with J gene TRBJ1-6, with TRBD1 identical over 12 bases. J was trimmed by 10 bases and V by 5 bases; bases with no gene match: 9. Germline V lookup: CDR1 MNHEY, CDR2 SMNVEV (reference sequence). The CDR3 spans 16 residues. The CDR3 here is CASSPGQGAFRSPLHF. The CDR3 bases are TGTGCCAGCAGTCCGGGACAGGGGGCTTTTAGATCACCCCTCCACTTT.

CDR3 DNA: TGTGCCAGTAGGGAACACCGATCTAGCAATCAGCCCCAGCATTTT. This gives the protein CASREHRSSNQPQHF. The chain joins TRBV19 to TRBJ1-5; D remains ambiguous. The CDR3 loop spans 15 amino acids. Trimming cost V 6 bases and J 0 bases, with 12 bases left between them. Germline loops: CDR1 LNHDA, CDR2 SQIVND (reference sequence).